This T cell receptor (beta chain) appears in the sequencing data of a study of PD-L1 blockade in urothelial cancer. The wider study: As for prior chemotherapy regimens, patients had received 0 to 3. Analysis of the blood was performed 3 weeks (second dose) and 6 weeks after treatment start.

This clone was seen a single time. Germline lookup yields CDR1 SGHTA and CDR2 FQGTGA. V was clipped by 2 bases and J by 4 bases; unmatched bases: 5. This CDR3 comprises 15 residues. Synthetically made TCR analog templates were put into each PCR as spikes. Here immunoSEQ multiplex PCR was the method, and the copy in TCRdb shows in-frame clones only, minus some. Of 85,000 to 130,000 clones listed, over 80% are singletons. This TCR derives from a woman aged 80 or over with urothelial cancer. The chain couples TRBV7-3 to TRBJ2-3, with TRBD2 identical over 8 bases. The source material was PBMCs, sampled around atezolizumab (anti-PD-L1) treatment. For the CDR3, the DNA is TGTGCCAGCAGCTTAGGGGGCGGGAGGTCAGATACGCAGTATTTT. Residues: CASSLGGGRSDTQYF.